One and the same sample provided the 7 T cell receptor beta chains below, sequenced in a study of CD8+ T cells in alopecia areata. TCR sequencing used cDNA made by reverse transcription of extracted RNA. The protocol was immunoSEQ multiplex PCR, while the TCRdb copy is restricted to in-frame clones and leaves out a portion. The sample contains 110,000 to 150,000 clones, 45% to 60% of which appear only once. Sequences were derived from CD4+ T cells sorted from blood, sampled at week 0. Source of these receptors: a human donor with alopecia areata.

J is TRBJ2-2 and V is TRBV6-1; 7 nucleotides agree with TRBD2. After removal of 4 bases from V and 4 bases from J, the junction contained 6 bases not matched to a gene. This CDR3 spans 15 amino acids. Per germline, CDR1 MNHNS and CDR2 SASEGT. The CDR3 bases are TGTGCCAGCAGTGCCGGGGCTAGCGGCACCGGGGAGCTGTTTTTT. It yields the protein CASSAGASGTGELFF.

CDR3 amino acids: CASSFGGWGNTEAFF. In nucleotides, the CDR3 is TGTGCCAGCAGCTTTGGGGGTTGGGGAAACACTGAAGCTTTCTTT. The V and J genes are TRBV11-2 and TRBJ1-1, with D possibly being TRBD1 (5 bases). Germline V gene data show CDR1 as SGHAT and CDR2 as FQNNGV. CDR3 size: 15 residues. V shed 3 bases and J shed 2 bases, with 13 bases lying between them. The complete variable domain, with remaining parts taken from reference TRBV11-2 and TRBJ1-1, reads EAGVAQSPRYKIIEKRQSVAFWCNPISGHATLYWYQQILGQGPKLLIQFQNNGVVDDSQLPKDRFSAERLKGVDSTLKIQPAKLEDSAVYLCASSFGGWGNTEAFFGQGTRLTVV.

Turning to this clone: Other DNA variants within this sample encode the same CDR3. This chain connects TRBV29-1 to TRBJ2-7; the match to TRBD2 covers 9 bases. Germline V gene data show CDR1 as SQVTM and CDR2 as ANQGSEA. The junction had 1 base not matched to a gene; V was cut back by 2 bases and J by 5 bases. The CDR3 is made up of 12 amino acids. The CDR3 protein is CSVELAGNEQYF. CDR3 nucleotides: TGCAGCGTTGAACTAGCGGGAAACGAGCAGTACTTC.

This clone was counted only a few times. The chain recombines TRBV7-9 with TRBJ2-7; D gene ambiguous. Trimming stripped 7 bases from V and 0 bases from J, with 7 bases between. The CDR3 totals 12 residues. The germline V gene encodes CDR1 SEHNR and CDR2 FQNEAQ (reference sequence). The CDR3 nucleotides read TGTGCCAGCACCTTCAGCTCCTACGAGCAGTACTTC. It is translated as CASTFSSYEQYF. Full variable domain (rest looked up from reference TRBV7-9 and TRBJ2-7): DTGVSQNPRHKITKRGQNVTFRCDPISEHNRLYWYRQTLGQGPEFLTYFQNEAQLEKSRLLSDRFSAERPKGSFSTLEIQRTEQGDSAMYLCASTFSSYEQYFGPGTRLTVT.

The gene calls are TRBV7-2 and TRBJ2-6; D is unclear. The germline V gene encodes CDR1 SGHTA and CDR2 FQGNSA. Trimming stripped 5 bases from V and 0 bases from J, with 8 bases between. The CDR3 runs to 15 residues. The CDR3, as DNA: TGTGCCAGCAGCCCGCACAGCTCTGGGGCCAACGTCCTGACTTTC. Translated, it gives CASSPHSSGANVLTF.

The V and J genes are TRBV7-2 and TRBJ1-2; possibly TRBD1 for D (6 bases). V dropped 4 bases and J dropped 4 bases, with 16 bases sitting between them. The CDR3 has 15 residues. CDR1 SGHTA and CDR2 FQGNSA come from the germline V gene. The CDR3 spells CASSSPGASIYGYTF. The CDR3 DNA reads TGTGCCAGCAGCTCCCCGGGGGCCTCTATCTATGGCTACACCTTC.

V is TRBV2 and J is TRBJ1-2; no firm D call. Trimming removed 4 bases from V and 4 bases from J, with 7 bases in between. Germline-derived CDR1 and CDR2 are SNHLY and FYNNEI. This CDR3 spans 12 amino acids. CDR3 nucleotides: TGTGCCAGCAGTGTAGTCCCCTATGGCTACACCTTC. The encoded protein is CASSVVPYGYTF. Variable domain in full (rest from reference TRBV2 and TRBJ1-2): EPEVTQTPSHQVTQMGQEVILRCVPISNHLYFYWYRQILGQKVEFLVSFYNNEISEKSEIFDDQFSVERPDGSNFTLKIRSTKLEDSAMYFCASSVVPYGYTFGSGTRLTVV.